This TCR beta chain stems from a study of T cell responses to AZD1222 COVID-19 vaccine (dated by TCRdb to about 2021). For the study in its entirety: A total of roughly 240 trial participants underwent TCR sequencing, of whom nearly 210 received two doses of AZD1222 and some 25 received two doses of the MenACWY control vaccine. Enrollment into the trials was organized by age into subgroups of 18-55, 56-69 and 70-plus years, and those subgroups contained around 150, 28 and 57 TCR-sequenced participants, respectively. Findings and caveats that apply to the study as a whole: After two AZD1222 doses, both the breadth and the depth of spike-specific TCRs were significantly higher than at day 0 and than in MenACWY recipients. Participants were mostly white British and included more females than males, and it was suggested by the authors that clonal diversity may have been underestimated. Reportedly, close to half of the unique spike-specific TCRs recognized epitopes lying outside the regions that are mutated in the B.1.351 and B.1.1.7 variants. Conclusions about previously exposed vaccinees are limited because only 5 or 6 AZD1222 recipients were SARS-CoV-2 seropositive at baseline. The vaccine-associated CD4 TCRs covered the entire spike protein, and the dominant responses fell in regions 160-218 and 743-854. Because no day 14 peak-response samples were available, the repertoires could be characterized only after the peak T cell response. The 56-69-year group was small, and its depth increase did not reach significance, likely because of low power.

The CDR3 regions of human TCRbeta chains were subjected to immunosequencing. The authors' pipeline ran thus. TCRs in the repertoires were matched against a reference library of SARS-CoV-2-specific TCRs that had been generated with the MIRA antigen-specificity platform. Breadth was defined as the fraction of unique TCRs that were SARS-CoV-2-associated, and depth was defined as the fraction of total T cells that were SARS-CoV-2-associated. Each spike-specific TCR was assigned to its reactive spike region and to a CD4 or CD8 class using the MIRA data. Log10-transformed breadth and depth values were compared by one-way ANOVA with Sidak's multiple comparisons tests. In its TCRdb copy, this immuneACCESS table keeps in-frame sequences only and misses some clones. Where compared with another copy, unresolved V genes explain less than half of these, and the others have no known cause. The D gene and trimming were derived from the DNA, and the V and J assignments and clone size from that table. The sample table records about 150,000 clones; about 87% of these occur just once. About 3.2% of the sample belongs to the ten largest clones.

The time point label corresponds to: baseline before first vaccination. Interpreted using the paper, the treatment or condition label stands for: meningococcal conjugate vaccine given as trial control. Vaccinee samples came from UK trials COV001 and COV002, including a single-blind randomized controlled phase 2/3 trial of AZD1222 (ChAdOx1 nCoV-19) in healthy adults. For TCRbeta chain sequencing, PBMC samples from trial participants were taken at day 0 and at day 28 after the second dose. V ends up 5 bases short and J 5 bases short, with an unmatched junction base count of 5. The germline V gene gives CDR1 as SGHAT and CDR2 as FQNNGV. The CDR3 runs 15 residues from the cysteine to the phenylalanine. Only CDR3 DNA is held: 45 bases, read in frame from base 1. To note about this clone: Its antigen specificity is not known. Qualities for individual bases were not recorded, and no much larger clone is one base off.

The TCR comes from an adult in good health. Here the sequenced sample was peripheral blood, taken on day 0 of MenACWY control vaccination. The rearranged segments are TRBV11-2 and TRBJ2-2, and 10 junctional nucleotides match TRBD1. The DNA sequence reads TGTGCCAGCAGCCAGAGGACAGGGGGTACCGGGGAGCTGTTTTTT. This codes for CASSQRTGGTGELFF.